A selection of T cell receptor beta chains follows, all from one sample in a study of cytomegalovirus exposure and HLA in healthy donors. Sequencing was performed with immunoSEQ multiplex PCR; in TCRdb, only in-frame clones are kept and a portion is missing. The sample has about 220,000 clones, 76% seen once. Specimen: PBMCs. Receptors were obtained from a man aged 18 to 35 in good health and CMV-seronegative. Each CDR3 is given with its conserved first and last residue. A D gene is named only where the DNA matches it firmly. Clone size is shown for a subset of rows, as once, few, many or a class of expanded clone.

>TRBV11-2|TRBJ2-1|.|TRBD1
CASSPTTGSYYNEQFF
TGTGCCAGCAGCCCGACGACAGGGTCCTACTACAATGAGCAGTTCTTC
>TRBV9|TRBJ2-1|.|TRBD2
CASSVLSGGLGNEQFF
TGTGCCAGCAGCGTATTATCGGGAGGGCTGGGGAATGAGCAGTTCTTC
>TRBV5-1|TRBJ2-2|.|.
CASSLGRESSGELFF
TGCGCCAGCAGCTTGGGTAGAGAGTCGAGCGGGGAGCTGTTTTTT
>TRBV28|TRBJ1-1|few|.
CASRRPQGGGAFF
TGTGCCAGCAGACGCCCACAGGGTGGAGGAGCTTTCTTT
>TRBV30|TRBJ1-1|.|.
CAWRDYSGTEAFF
TGTGCCTGGAGGGATTACTCGGGCACTGAAGCTTTCTTT
>TRBV19|TRBJ1-1|few|.
CASSPIDSLNTEAFF
TGTGCCAGTAGTCCGATCGACAGCCTGAACACTGAAGCTTTCTTT
>TRBV5-4|TRBJ2-1|.|TRBD1
CASSSRQGSNEQFF
TGTGCCAGCAGCTCGAGACAGGGGAGCAATGAGCAGTTCTTC
>TRBV18|TRBJ1-1|.|.
CASSPAGSGAEAFF
TGTGCCAGCTCACCGGCAGGGTCTGGAGCTGAAGCTTTCTTT
>TRBV19|TRBJ1-2|.|TRBD1
CASSTRDSHGYTF
TGTGCCAGTAGTACCCGGGACAGTCATGGCTACACCTTC
>TRBV11-3|TRBJ2-7|.|.
CASSKTGYEQYF
TGTGCCAGCAGTAAGACAGGCTACGAGCAGTACTTC
>TRBV10-1|TRBJ2-1|few|.
CASSPAEAGFNEQFF
TGCGCCAGCAGTCCTGCGGAAGCGGGTTTCAATGAGCAGTTCTTC
>TRBV18|TRBJ1-4|.|TRBD1
CASSPPSFPGGEKLFF
TGTGCCAGCTCACCACCGTCTTTTCCAGGGGGCGAAAAACTGTTTTTT
>TRBV5-6|TRBJ2-1|.|.
CASSSEAGTVYNEQFF
TGTGCCAGCAGCTCTGAGGCCGGGACTGTCTACAATGAGCAGTTCTTC
>TRBV6-5|TRBJ1-2|.|.
CASSLYTGNYGYTF
TGTGCCAGCAGTTTGTACACGGGTAACTATGGCTACACCTTC
>TRBV5-3|TRBJ1-2|.|TRBD1
CARSNRQGAADYGYTF
TGTGCCAGAAGCAACAGACAGGGGGCAGCGGACTATGGCTACACCTTC
>TRBV6-5|TRBJ1-2|.|.
CASSAPGGLNYGYTF
TGTGCCAGCAGTGCCCCCGGGGGGCTAAACTATGGCTACACCTTC
>TRBV12-5|TRBJ2-7|few|.
CASGLNLGRGYEQYF
TGTGCTAGTGGTTTGAATCTGGGGAGAGGGTACGAGCAGTACTTC
>TRBV7-2|TRBJ2-5|.|TRBD1
CASSTLTGGETQYF
TGTGCCAGCAGCACGCTAACAGGGGGGGAGACCCAGTACTTC
>TRBV4-1|TRBJ1-3|.|TRBD1
CASSPGQGSSSGNTIYF
TGCGCCAGCAGCCCCGGACAGGGGTCATCCTCTGGAAACACCATATATTTT
>TRBV27|TRBJ1-1|.|.
CASSYTGLNTEAFF
TGTGCCAGCAGTTATACAGGGCTGAACACTGAAGCTTTCTTT
>TRBV9|TRBJ2-7|.|TRBD2
CASSVAAGASYEQYF
TGTGCCAGCAGCGTAGCGGCGGGAGCCTCCTACGAGCAGTACTTC